This T cell receptor (beta chain) is drawn from a study of cytomegalovirus exposure and HLA in healthy donors. The overall study: Earlier, 150 million to 200 million T cells were analyzed, and 117 million unique TCR beta sequences were found among them. A data release that came early held approximately 85 million unique TCRs from HLA-typed donors. General study points: The study had only CMV serostatus as immune exposure information. Published work reported that the classifier diagnosed cytomegalovirus status with high specificity and sensitivity.

V shed 3 bases and J shed 0 bases, with 12 bases lying between them. Per the germline V gene, CDR1 is LNHNV and CDR2 is YYDKDF (reference sequence). The CDR3 is 16 residues long. PCR primers comprised 60 Vbeta and 13 Jbeta primers. The assay was immunoSEQ multiplex PCR, and TCRdb's table has in-frame clones only and misses some. The sample table sets out 120,000 to 150,000 clones. For this clone: Its specificity is unknown.

The sequencing input was PBMCs. The chain is built from TRBV15 and TRBJ2-4; D unclear. The clonotype originates from a middle-aged man in good health and CMV-seronegative. In DNA form, the CDR3 reads TGTGCCACCAGCAGCCCAAGTACATTAGCCAAAAACATTCAGTACTTC. This sequence encodes CATSSPSTLAKNIQYF.